This T cell receptor beta chain was sequenced during a study of T-cell memory formation after mild COVID-19. For the study at large: Across donors, TCR clusters were largely donor specific.

Deletions cut 0 bases from V and 0 bases from J, with 13 bases between. Germline V gives CDR1 MNHEY, CDR2 SVGAGI. CDR3 length: 17 residues. Using its own MiXCR run on the 5' RACE reads, TCRdb lists one record per CDR3 protein. This sample has under 350,000 distinct CDR3 sequences; under 20% occur once, and the top ten carry more than 20%. Study-wide results and caveats: The authors did not confirm SARS-CoV-2 specificity of second-wave clones peaking day 37. A second wave expanding day 15 to 37 was CD4+-biased; contracting clones were balanced. Memory sampled before infection contained some responding clones, suggesting cross-reactive memory joined.

A word on this clonotype: Its target is not known.

The clonotype comes from a man aged 18 to 29 who had mild COVID-19 (a few samples of this study predate the infection). Cell type and time point are not known. What was sequenced was PBMCs or a T cell subset sorted from them (not recorded which). V gene TRBV6-5 combines with J gene TRBJ2-3; TRBD2 is a possible D gene (6 bases). The chain's CDR3 is CASSYSTGRGSTDTQYF. The DNA for the CDR3 is TGTGCCAGCAGTTACTCGACCGGTCGGGGGAGCACAGATACGCAGTATTTT.